This T cell receptor (beta chain) was identified in a study of blood T cell repertoires in COVID-19. Study at large: There were acute and convalescent COVID-19 samples, and they came from the United States, Italy and Spain. T cells, B-cell-depleted T cells, or PBMCs supplied cDNA or gDNA.

Authors' methods: Amplification with reference gene primers provided the estimates of nucleated cell counts. The protocol was immunoSEQ multiplex PCR, while the TCRdb copy is restricted to in-frame clones and leaves out a portion. For V, J and clone size, that table is used; D and trimming come from the DNA. The sample includes under 350,000 clones, 65% to 90% seen only once; the top ten take around 7.8%. V gave up 10 bases and J gave up 5 bases; unmatched junction bases: 13. The CDR3 spans 15 residues. Germline V gives CDR1 SGHVS, CDR2 FQNEAQ. The rearrangement links TRBV7-8 to TRBJ2-7; 11 bases map to TRBD1. The sequenced material came from peripheral blood. The origin of this receptor is a human donor in a cohort sampled during active COVID-19. CDR3 sequence reads: CATTRLRTGGHEQYF. DNA for the CDR3: TGTGCCACCACACGCTTGAGGACAGGGGGCCACGAGCAGTACTTC.